The present T cell receptor beta chain was sequenced within a study of breast tumors, draining lymph nodes, adjacent tissues. The CDR3 is 17 amino acids. The trim removed 7 bases at V and 5 bases at J, leaving 18 bases unmatched. Germline loops: CDR1 SGHNT, CDR2 YYREEE (reference sequence). In regard to this clonotype: Antigen unknown.

Study results and caveats: Tumor T cell lymph node origin was a supported hypothesis, not proven.

Samples came from axillary lymph nodes draining the breast cancer. MiXCR, applied by TCRdb to the multiplex PCR reads, yields one record per CDR3 protein. This repertoire shows 200,000 to 250,000 distinct CDR3 sequences, 32% found once; its top ten account for more than 1.3%. Source material: axillary lymph node tissue. J is TRBJ2-5 and V is TRBV5-4; 9 positions agree with TRBD1. The sequence was obtained from a female donor with breast cancer. Some clones in this sample may be carry-over from other donors' samples. The CDR3 spells CASHQGQGEGVVETQYF. The DNA of the CDR3 is TGTGCCAGCCACCAGGGACAGGGAGAAGGGGTTGTGGAGACCCAGTACTTC.